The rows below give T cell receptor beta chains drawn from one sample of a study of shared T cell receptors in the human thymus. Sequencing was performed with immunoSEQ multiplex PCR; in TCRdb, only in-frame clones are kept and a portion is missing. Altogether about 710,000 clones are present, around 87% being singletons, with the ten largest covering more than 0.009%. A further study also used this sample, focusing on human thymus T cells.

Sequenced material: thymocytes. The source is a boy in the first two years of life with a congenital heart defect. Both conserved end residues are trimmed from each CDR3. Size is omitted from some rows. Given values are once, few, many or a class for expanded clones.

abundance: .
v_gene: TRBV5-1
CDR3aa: ASSFIGTGTEEQY

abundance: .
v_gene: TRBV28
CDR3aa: ASSFPQPSYNEQF

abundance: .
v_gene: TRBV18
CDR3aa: ASSPGQNTEAF

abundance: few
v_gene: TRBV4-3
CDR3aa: ASSPRRSHEQY

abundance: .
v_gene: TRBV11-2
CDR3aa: ASRGGKPLGTGELF

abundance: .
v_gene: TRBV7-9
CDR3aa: ASSSLIRDREEETQY

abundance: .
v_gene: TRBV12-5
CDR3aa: ASGSDSLYGYT

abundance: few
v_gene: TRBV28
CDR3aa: ASSICTNSGNTIY

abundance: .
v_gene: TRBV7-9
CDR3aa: ASSKQGSGYT

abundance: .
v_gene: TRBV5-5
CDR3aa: ASSLEDSGDGYT

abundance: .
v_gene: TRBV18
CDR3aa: ASSPTPEVNHEQY

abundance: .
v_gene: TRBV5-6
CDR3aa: ASSFGDRVTEAF

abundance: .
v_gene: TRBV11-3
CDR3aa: ASSLWTGDGYT

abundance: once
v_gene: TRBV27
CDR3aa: ASSLTGQGEREETQY

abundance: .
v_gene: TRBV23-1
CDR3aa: ASSPPEAGANVLT

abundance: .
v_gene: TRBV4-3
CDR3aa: ASSQPGQGGTDTQY

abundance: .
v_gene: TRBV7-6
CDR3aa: ASSPNRDTLEQY

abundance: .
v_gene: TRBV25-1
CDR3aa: ASSEGQGRGNQPQH

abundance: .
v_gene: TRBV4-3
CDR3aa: ASSQRRGAGTSTDTQY

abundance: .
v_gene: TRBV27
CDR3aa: ASSPGGRGNSPLH

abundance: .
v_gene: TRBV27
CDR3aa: ASSGGTEAF

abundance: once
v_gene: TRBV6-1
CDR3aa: ASSEVVLANYGYT

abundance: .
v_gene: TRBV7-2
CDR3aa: ASSPSGQGANGYT

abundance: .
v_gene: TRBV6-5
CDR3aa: ASSSRGTDTQY

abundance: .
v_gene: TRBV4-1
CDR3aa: ASSQDKRSSYNEQF

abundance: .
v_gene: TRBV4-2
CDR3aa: ASSHSAGESDSYEQY

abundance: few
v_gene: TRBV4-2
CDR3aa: ASSQDVSTGELF

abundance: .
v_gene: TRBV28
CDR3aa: ASSLRLKREPAGGLNYEQY

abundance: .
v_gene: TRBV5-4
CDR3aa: ASEGDRGRDYEQY

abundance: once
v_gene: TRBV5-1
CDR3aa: ASSSGGEHSGNTIY

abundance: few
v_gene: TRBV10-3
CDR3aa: AISSRGGYEQY

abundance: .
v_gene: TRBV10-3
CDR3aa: AIQWGRLVSSYNEQF

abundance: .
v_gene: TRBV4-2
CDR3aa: ASSQARTVISEQY

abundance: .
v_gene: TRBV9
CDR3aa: ASSVGQGQYEQY

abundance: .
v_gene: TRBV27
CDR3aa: ASSLEPSGAPGELF

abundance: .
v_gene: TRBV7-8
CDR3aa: ASSLILQAEQY

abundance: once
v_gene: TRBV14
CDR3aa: ASSQDVAYFYGYT

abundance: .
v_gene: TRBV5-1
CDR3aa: ASSSAVQGGRETQY

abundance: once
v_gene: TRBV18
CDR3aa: ASSLAPVGSGPPYEQY

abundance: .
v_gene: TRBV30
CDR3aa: AWSTPGQGVQPQH

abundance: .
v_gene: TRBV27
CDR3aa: ASSEYRKGAYNEQF

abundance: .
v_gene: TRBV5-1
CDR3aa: ASKATSGGAKAQETQY

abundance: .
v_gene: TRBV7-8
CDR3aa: ASSTYRGGTEAF

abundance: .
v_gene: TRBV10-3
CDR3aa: AIRRAPDNEQF

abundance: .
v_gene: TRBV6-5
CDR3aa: ASSYSGRVNQPQH

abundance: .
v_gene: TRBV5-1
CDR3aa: ASSLAGQGNYGYT

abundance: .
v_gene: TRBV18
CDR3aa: ASSPTAGGIYGYT

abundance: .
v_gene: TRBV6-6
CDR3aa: ASSYPGSYNEQF

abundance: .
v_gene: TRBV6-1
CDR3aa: ASSEGGWEIYT

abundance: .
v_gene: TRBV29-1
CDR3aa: SVEGEANTIY

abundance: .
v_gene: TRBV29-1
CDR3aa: SVEVRGYGYT

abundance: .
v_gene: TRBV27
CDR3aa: ASSIVLAGGPNEQF